This TCR beta chain is from a study of T cell changes during pregnancy in multiple sclerosis. V was cut by 3 bases and J by 10 bases, with 22 bases left in between. Germline values: CDR1 MRHNA, CDR2 SNTAGT. The CDR3 consists of 16 residues. TCRdb's table, derived via immunoSEQ multiplex PCR, lists solely in-frame clones and lacks some. The data contain some 120,000 clones, less than 97% of them singletons. The TCR comes from a female donor with multiple sclerosis, enrolled in a pregnancy study. The chain uses TRBV6-4 and TRBJ2-1; TRBD1 might be the D (6 bases). The specimen comprised peripheral blood, sampled after pregnancy. CDR3 coding DNA: TGTGCCAGCAGTGAACAGATGACCTCCCAGGGGCGGGAGCAGTTCTTC. The encoded protein is CASSEQMTSQGREQFF.